These T cell receptor beta chains were read from a single sample in a study of blood T cells in healthy people across ages. Each CDR3 protein is one row after TCRdb ran MiXCR on the 5' RACE reads. The sample consists of around 900,000 distinct CDR3 sequences, just over 50% of them appearing once. Sample: blood. The receptors stem from a woman aged 55-70 years in good health. Each CDR3 is given with its conserved first and last residue. The order of the fields is D gene, clone size, V gene, J gene, CDR3 DNA, CDR3 protein. A D gene is named only where the DNA matches it firmly. For some rows the clone size is stated as once, few or many, or as a class when expanded; others skip it.

>TRBD1|.|TRBV20-1|TRBJ2-1
TGCAGTGCGGAAGACAGGGAAGATGAGCAGTTCTTC
CSAEDREDEQFF
>.|.|TRBV7-2|TRBJ1-2
TGTGCCAGCAGGGCTGCCGGGACACAAAGGGGCTACACCTTC
CASRAAGTQRGYTF
>.|.|TRBV29-1|TRBJ2-5
TGCAGCGTTACAGCTTTTGACGAGACCCAGTACTTC
CSVTAFDETQYF
>.|few|TRBV25-1|TRBJ1-2
TGTGCCAGCAGTGAACTCGGCCTGAACTATGGCTACACCTTC
CASSELGLNYGYTF
>.|.|TRBV25-1|TRBJ2-1
TGTGCCACCGCTAGGCCGACGAAGGAGCAGTTCTTC
CATARPTKEQFF
>.|few|TRBV29-1|TRBJ2-3
TGCAGCGTTCGAGGGTCTGAAGATACGCAGTATTTT
CSVRGSEDTQYF
>.|.|TRBV20-1|TRBJ2-1
TGCAGTGCTAGTCTAGCGCCGAGCTCCTACAATGAGCAGTTCTTC
CSASLAPSSYNEQFF
>TRBD1|few|TRBV28|TRBJ2-7
TGTGCCAGCAGTCCCCCGGGACAGGTCTACGAGCAGTACTTC
CASSPPGQVYEQYF
>.|few|TRBV20-1|TRBJ2-7
TGCAGTGCTAGAGATCTGGACTTTACCACAGGGGAGCAGTACTTC
CSARDLDFTTGEQYF
>TRBD2|.|TRBV27|TRBJ2-1
TGTGCCAGCAGTTCTCAGACTAGCGGGAGCTCCTACAATGAGCAGTTCTTC
CASSSQTSGSSYNEQFF
>.|few|TRBV6-6|TRBJ2-1
TGTGCCAGCACCCTCATAGGAGACAGTGGCAATGAGCAGTTCTTC
CASTLIGDSGNEQFF
>TRBD1|.|TRBV7-8|TRBJ2-3
TGTGCCAGCAGCTCCCTCGACAGGGGTGGGACAGATACGCAGTATTTT
CASSSLDRGGTDTQYF
>.|.|TRBV30|TRBJ2-6
TGTGCCTGGAGTGGCAACAGGGAAGGGGCCAACGTCCTGACTTTC
CAWSGNREGANVLTF
>TRBD2|.|TRBV30|TRBJ2-3
TGTGCCTGGAGTGTACTAGCGGATCACACAGATACGCAGTATTTT
CAWSVLADHTDTQYF
>.|.|TRBV12-3/TRBV12-4|TRBJ2-7
TGTGCCAGCAGTATTCCCGGACGAGGGTACAATGAGCAGTACTTC
CASSIPGRGYNEQYF
>.|few|TRBV6-2/TRBV6-3|TRBJ2-5
TGTGCCAGCAGTCCCCCGGACGGGAGAAGTGAGACCCAGTACTTC
CASSPPDGRSETQYF
>.|.|TRBV25-1|TRBJ2-7
TGTCCTGTCTCAGGTATCGTCTACGAGCAGTACTTC
CPVSGIVYEQYF
>TRBD2|.|TRBV3-1|TRBJ2-1
TGTGCCAGCAGCCAAGTCGGGGAGGGCCTAAGTGAGCAGTTCTTC
CASSQVGEGLSEQFF
>TRBD1|.|TRBV4-3|TRBJ1-2
TGCGCCAGCAGCCGGGGGACAGCCTATCGTCACACCTTC
CASSRGTAYRHTF
>TRBD2|.|TRBV20-1|TRBJ2-1
TGCAGTGCTAGCGGGCTAGCGGGAGGGTGGTATGAGCAGTTCTTC
CSASGLAGGWYEQFF
>.|.|TRBV3-1|TRBJ2-7
TGTGCCAGCAAGCCCTTGCTCTCCTACGAGCAGTACTTC
CASKPLLSYEQYF
>TRBD2|.|TRBV20-1|TRBJ2-5
TGCAGTGCTAGAGCCCCGACTAGCGGGAGGGCCATAGAGACCCAGTACTTC
CSARAPTSGRAIETQYF
>.|.|TRBV7-9|TRBJ1-4
TGTGCCAGCAGCTTAAGTCCAGGGCAAAAGAAAGGGTTTGATGAAAAACTGTTTTTT
CASSLSPGQKKGFDEKLFF
>.|few|TRBV7-3|TRBJ1-2
TGTGCCAGCAGAGCTGCGGGGGGGGCGAGTGGCTATGGCTACACCTTC
CASRAAGGASGYGYTF
>.|.|TRBV11-2|TRBJ2-3
TGTGCCAGCACTCGAGCCCCCACAGATACGCAGTATTTT
CASTRAPTDTQYF
>TRBD1|.|TRBV12-3/TRBV12-4|TRBJ1-1
TGTGCCAGCAGAATGACAGGGGGCAATGAAGCTTTCTTT
CASRMTGGNEAFF
>TRBD2|few|TRBV2|TRBJ2-3
TGTGCCAGCAGTGAAGGTTTTCAATGGGGTAGCGGGAGACATCTCAACACAGATACGCAGTATTTT
CASSEGFQWGSGRHLNTDTQYF
>TRBD2|.|TRBV4-3|TRBJ2-3
TGCGCCAGCAGCCAAGATTGGACTAGCGGGACGGAGGGGAACACAGATACGCAGTATTTT
CASSQDWTSGTEGNTDTQYF
>TRBD1|.|TRBV12-3/TRBV12-4|TRBJ2-2
TGTGCCAGCAGGCCCACAGGGGATACCGGGGAGCTGTTTTTT
CASRPTGDTGELFF
>.|.|TRBV25-1|TRBJ1-6
TGTGCCAGCAACGACGGAGCGGGCTCACCCCTCCACTTT
CASNDGAGSPLHF
>.|few|TRBV7-2|TRBJ2-6
TGTGCCAGCAGCACGAACAGGCGGCGAAGTTCTGGGGCCAACGTCCTGACTTTC
CASSTNRRRSSGANVLTF
>.|few|TRBV12-3/TRBV12-4|TRBJ2-1
TGTGCCAGCACAAATCCCCAGGGAAATTACCATGAGCAGTTCTTC
CASTNPQGNYHEQFF
>TRBD2|.|TRBV7-2|TRBJ2-1
TGTGCCAGCAGGGAGACTAGCGTACTCTACAATGAGCAGTTCTTC
CASRETSVLYNEQFF